This passage covers 6 T cell receptor beta chains from one sample sequenced in a study of CD8 T cells in ankylosing spondylitis. TCRdb redid the calling of the 5' RACE reads with MiXCR, one entry per CDR3 protein. Here the sample spans 150,000 to 200,000 distinct CDR3 sequences, roughly 18% being singletons. Sequencing used blood, either unsorted or a sorted T cell fraction (not recorded which). These receptors were taken from a male donor aged 5-29 years with ankylosing spondylitis or in good health (not recorded which).

This clonotype has at least ten counts. The gene calls are TRBV6-5 and TRBJ2-3, with TRBD2 matching over 11 bases. The V gene's germline CDR1 is MNHEY and CDR2 SVGAGI. The V and J ends lost 0 bases and 0 bases, in that order; junction bases with no gene match: 5. The CDR3 contains 18 residues. The CDR3 bases are TGTGCCAGCAGTTACTCGTGGCTAGCGGGAGGAAGCACAGATACGCAGTATTTT. Residues: CASSYSWLAGGSTDTQYF.

This clonotype was detected ten times or more. The CDR3 region has the DNA TGCGCCAGCAGCTTGGTGCAGGGCGCCTACAATGAGCAGTTCTTC. It codes for CASSLVQGAYNEQFF. The J gene is TRBJ2-1, the V gene TRBV5-1; possibly TRBD1 for D (5 bases). Germline V CDR1 and CDR2: SGHRS, YFSETQ. V lost 0 bases, J lost 2 bases, and 9 bases lay in between. This CDR3 has 15 amino acids.

This clonotype was seen more than once but under ten times. The V gene is TRBV7-2, the J gene TRBJ2-7; the D is unclear. Trimming removed 2 bases at V and 1 base at J, with 6 bases between. Germline V gene lookup returns CDR1 SGHTA and CDR2 FQGNSA. The CDR3 extends over 13 amino acids. DNA of the CDR3: TGTGCCAGCAGCTTATCCCGATCCTACGAGCAGTACTTC. Translated, it gives CASSLSRSYEQYF.

This clonotype was seen ten or more times. The chain has TRBV12-3 or TRBV12-4 and TRBJ2-5; either TRBD1 or TRBD2 may fit D (6 bases each). The CDR3 runs 14 residues. Trimming removed 7 bases from V and 5 bases from J, with 17 bases in between. This CDR3 reads CASTGAPLSETQYF. DNA of the CDR3: TGTGCCAGCACGGGGGCCCCACTTAGTGAGACCCAGTACTTC.

This chain joins TRBV11-2 and TRBJ2-6; 8 bases align to TRBD1. With 5 bases clipped from V and 1 base from J, the junction kept 13 bases outside the gene matches. Germline assignment: CDR1 SGHAT and CDR2 FQNNGV. The length of the CDR3 is 19 residues. The CDR3 nucleotides are TGTGCCAGCAGCCATATACAGGGGGTGTTTGCGTCTGGGGCCAACGTCCTGACTTTC. Translated: CASSHIQGVFASGANVLTF.

This clonotype showed up many times. This chain uses TRBV24-1 with TRBJ2-1, with 12 bases lining up with TRBD2. CDR1 is KGHDR, CDR2 SFDVKD, per germline. V shed 1 base and J 9 bases; nucleotides not matched to a gene: 12. The CDR3 covers 18 residues. CDR3 amino acids: CATSDFATSGSQLSEQFF. DNA for the CDR3: TGTGCCACCAGTGATTTCGCGACTAGCGGGAGCCAGTTAAGTGAGCAGTTCTTC.